A single sample gave rise to the 22 T cell receptor beta chains below, sequenced in a study of blood T cell repertoires in COVID-19. Clones were read by immunoSEQ multiplex PCR, and TCRdb kept only the in-frame ones, dropping some. In the table there are about 190,000 clones, roughly 77% of which are singletons. Material for sequencing was peripheral blood. The receptors originated from an elderly woman with COVID-19, enrolled during active disease.

This CDR3 is CASSPLRDGADGYTF. In DNA form, the CDR3 reads TGTGCCAGCAGTCCCCTGCGGGACGGAGCCGATGGCTACACCTTC. This chain uses TRBV28 with TRBJ1-2, with D tentatively TRBD1 (5 bases). V gave up 5 bases and J gave up 6 bases, with 19 bases separating them. Germline CDR1 reads MDHEN; CDR2 reads SYDVKM. This CDR3 comprises 15 residues.

In this sample, this clone turned up once. This chain links TRBV27 with TRBJ1-6; unclear D gene. Germline lookup yields CDR1 MNHEY and CDR2 SMNVEV (reference sequence). V lost 2 bases and J lost 9, with 11 bases in between. The CDR3 extends over 14 amino acids. CDR3 DNA: TGTGCCAGCAGTTTAAGCAGGAGGACTTCACCCCTCCACTTT. Residues: CASSLSRRTSPLHF.

This chain links TRBV6-2 or TRBV6-3 with TRBJ2-7; TRBD1 agrees at 8 bases. Germline trimming cut 0 bases from V and 3 bases from J; bases unmatched to any gene: 1. The CDR3 length is 14 residues. Germline V CDR1 and CDR2: MNHEY, SVGEGT. DNA of the CDR3: TGTGCCAGCAGTTACTCCGGACAGGGCTACGAGCAGTACTTC. Translated: CASSYSGQGYEQYF.

The chain is built from TRBV11-3 and TRBJ2-1; D unresolved. Germline values: CDR1 SGHNT, CDR2 YENEEA. The CDR3 consists of 10 residues. V was pared by 2 bases and J by 12 bases, with 5 bases between. CDR3: CASSLRGQFF. CDR3 bases: TGTGCCAGCAGCTTACGAGGGCAGTTCTTC.

This chain connects TRBV6-2 or TRBV6-3 to TRBJ2-7; 9 bases are a match to TRBD1. The junction had 7 bases not matched to a gene; V was cut back by 5 bases and J by 2 bases. The CDR3 contains 15 residues. Germline V lookup: CDR1 MNHEY, CDR2 SVGEGT. For the CDR3, the DNA is TGTGCCAGCAGTACGGACAGGGGCTCCACCTACGAGCAGTACTTC. Translated: CASSTDRGSTYEQYF.

The V gene is TRBV3-1 (or the pseudogene TRBV3-2), the J gene TRBJ2-3, with D unresolved. V lost 0 bases, J lost 4 bases, and 8 bases lay in between. From germline, CDR1 is LGHDT and CDR2 YNNKEL (reference sequence). This CDR3 is 14 amino acids long. The CDR3 is CASSQDASSDTQYF. Written as DNA, the CDR3 is TGTGCCAGCAGCCAAGACGCTAGTTCAGATACGCAGTATTTT.

The chain couples TRBV10-3 to TRBJ2-2; maybe TRBD1 (6 bases). Trimming took off 6 bases at V and 3 bases at J, with 8 bases between the two ends. CDR1 is ENHRY, CDR2 SYGVKD, per germline. The CDR3 runs to 13 residues. Here the CDR3 DNA reads TGTGCCATCAGCAAGGGGGACACCGGGGAGCTGTTTTTT. Translated, it gives CAISKGDTGELFF.

This clone was observed a handful of times. This chain connects TRBV4-2 to TRBJ1-2; D call uncertain. Trimming took off 0 bases at V and 8 bases at J, with 10 bases between the two ends. The CDR3 sequence is 13 residues long. From germline, CDR1 is LGHNA and CDR2 YNFKEQ. The CDR3, as DNA: TGTGCCAGCAGCCAAGAATTGGGCCGGGGCTACACCTTC. It translates to CASSQELGRGYTF.

The table lists this clone with a count of one. This chain joins TRBV5-5 and TRBJ1-2; no definite D call. The CDR3 is 14 amino acids. Between the trimmed V and J ends, which lost 0 bases and 0 bases, there was a span of 6 bases. Germline lookup yields CDR1 SGHKS and CDR2 YYEKEE (reference sequence). CDR3 coding DNA: TGTGCCAGCAGCTTGGCCAGTCCTAACTATGGCTACACCTTC. Its protein is CASSLASPNYGYTF.

J is TRBJ2-3 and V is TRBV2; 8 positions agree with TRBD1. V was pared by 6 bases and J by 0 bases, with 5 bases of the junction left unmatched. This CDR3 comprises 15 residues. Germline values: CDR1 SNHLY, CDR2 FYNNEI. CDR3 residues: CASSRTGISTDTQYF. CDR3 sequence (DNA): TGTGCCAGCAGCAGGACAGGGATTAGCACAGATACGCAGTATTTT.

V and J are TRBV11-3 and TRBJ2-3; maybe TRBD2 (6 bases). The germline CDR1 and CDR2 sequences are SGHNT and YENEEA. This CDR3 contains 14 residues. V was shortened by 2 bases and J by 2 bases, with 8 bases between the two germline ends. As DNA, the CDR3 is TGTGCCAGCAGCTTACGGGGGACCACAGATACGCAGTATTTT. The encoded protein is CASSLRGTTDTQYF.

This clone has just one count. The chain recombines TRBV12-3 or TRBV12-4 with TRBJ2-7; no firm D call. The CDR3 runs 11 residues. V lost 3 bases to trimming and J lost 5 bases, with 5 bases between them. The CDR3 protein is CASSFTDEQYF. CDR3 coding DNA: TGTGCCAGCAGTTTTACAGACGAGCAGTACTTC.

Of note for this clone: A read error may explain this, as a much larger clone is one base away. Other DNA variants within this sample encode the same CDR3. The V gene is TRBV7-9, the J gene TRBJ2-2, with D perhaps matching TRBD2 (6 bases). With 3 bases removed from V and 6 bases from J, the gap between germline ends came to 11 bases. Germline CDR1 reads SEHNR; CDR2 reads FQNEAQ (reference sequence). The CDR3 is 14 amino acids. The CDR3 bases are TGTGCCAGCAGCTTGGGACTGGCGGCCGGGGAGCTGTTTTTT. Its translation: CASSLGLAAGELFF.

The J gene is TRBJ2-3, the V gene TRBV18; 13 bases agree with TRBD2. This CDR3 has 16 residues. V dropped 4 bases and J dropped 2; count of bases not matched to a gene: 3. Germline CDR1 is KGHSH and CDR2 is LQKENI. DNA for the CDR3: TGTGCCAGCTCACTCGGGACTAGCGGGACCACAGATACGCAGTATTTT. This codes for CASSLGTSGTTDTQYF.

The count of this clone is one. The V gene is TRBV29-1, the J gene TRBJ2-5; tentatively, D is TRBD1 (5 bases). Trimming removed 7 bases from V and 5 bases from J, with 14 bases in between. The CDR3 runs to 12 residues. Per the germline V gene, CDR1 is SQVTM and CDR2 is ANQGSEA. CDR3 loop: CSAKDIGETQYF. CDR3 in DNA: TGCAGCGCCAAGGACATTGGTGAGACCCAGTACTTC.

The chain combines TRBV11-2 with TRBJ2-5; no reliable D call. This CDR3 comprises 11 residues. V was trimmed by 5 bases and J by 5 bases, leaving 6 bases between them. Looked up from germline, CDR1 is SGHAT and CDR2 is FQNNGV. CDR3 coding DNA: TGTGCCAGCAGCCCATTGGAGACCCAGTACTTC. Protein sequence: CASSPLETQYF.

The gene calls are TRBV27 and TRBJ2-6; TRBD2 is a possible D gene (6 bases). Per the germline V gene, CDR1 is MNHEY and CDR2 is SMNVEV (reference sequence). V was clipped by 0 bases and J by 2 bases, with 8 bases between them. The CDR3 sequence is 16 residues long. Here the CDR3 reads CASSLSWGAGANVLTF. Written as DNA, the CDR3 is TGTGCCAGCAGTTTATCGTGGGGGGCTGGGGCCAACGTCCTGACTTTC.

The sample holds a few counts of this clone. The V call is TRBV6-5, the J call TRBJ2-7, with a tentative D call TRBD1 (5 bases). V lost 4 bases and J 3 bases, leaving 16 bases between the germline ends. Germline CDR1 MNHEY, CDR2 SVGAGI. The CDR3 is 15 residues long. CDR3 protein: CASSSDLGPFYEQYF. As DNA, the CDR3 is TGTGCCAGCAGTTCGGACCTGGGGCCTTTCTACGAGCAGTACTTC.

J is TRBJ1-2 and V is TRBV5-6; a weak D match, TRBD1 (5 bases). Per the germline V gene, CDR1 is SGHDT and CDR2 is YYEEEE. The CDR3 runs 12 residues. V lost 4 bases and J lost 4, with 8 bases in between. CDR3 amino acids: CASSSGAYGYTF. The DNA for the CDR3 is TGTGCCAGCAGCAGCGGGGCCTATGGCTACACCTTC.

CDR3 DNA sequence: TGCAGCGTTGAAGATCCTAGCGGAGGCTACGAGCAGTACTTC. Protein product: CSVEDPSGGYEQYF. The chain joins TRBV29-1 to TRBJ2-7; 7 nucleotides align to TRBD2. CDR3 size: 14 residues. CDR1 and CDR2 from the germline V gene are SQVTM and ANQGSEA. Trimming took 0 bases from V and 3 from J; bases not matched to a gene: 5.

V and J are TRBV14 and TRBJ2-4; TRBD2 might be the D (6 bases). Per germline, CDR1 SGHDN and CDR2 FVKESK. Trimming took off 1 base at V and 3 bases at J, with 13 bases between the two ends. CDR3 length: 16 residues. Here the CDR3 reads CASSQVGRGLKNIQYF. CDR3 nucleotide sequence: TGTGCCAGCAGCCAAGTGGGGCGGGGCCTCAAAAACATTCAGTACTTC. Looking up the rest from reference TRBV14 and TRBJ2-4 gives the full variable domain: EAGVTQFPSHSVIEKGQTVTLRCDPISGHDNLYWYRRVMGKEIKFLLHFVKESKQDESGMPNNRFLAERTGGTYSTLKVQPAELEDSGVYFCASSQVGRGLKNIQYFGAGTRLSVL.

This chain joins TRBV5-6 and TRBJ1-1, with D perhaps TRBD1 (6 bases). The CDR3 runs 13 residues. Germline V gene lookup returns CDR1 SGHDT and CDR2 YYEEEE. Trimming stripped 3 bases from V and 7 bases from J, with 13 bases between. This CDR3 reads CASSSTGILEAFF. CDR3 bases: TGTGCCAGCAGCTCTACAGGGATACTTGAAGCTTTCTTT.